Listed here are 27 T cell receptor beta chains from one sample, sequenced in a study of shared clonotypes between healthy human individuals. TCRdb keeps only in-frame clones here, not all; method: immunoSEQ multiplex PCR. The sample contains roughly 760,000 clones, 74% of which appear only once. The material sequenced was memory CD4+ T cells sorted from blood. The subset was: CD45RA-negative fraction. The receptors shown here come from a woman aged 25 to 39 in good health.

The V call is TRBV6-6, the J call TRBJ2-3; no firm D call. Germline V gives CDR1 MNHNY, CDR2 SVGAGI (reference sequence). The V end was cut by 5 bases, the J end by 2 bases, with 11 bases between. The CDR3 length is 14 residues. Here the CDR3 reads CASSLSGPTDTQYF. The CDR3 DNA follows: TGTGCCAGCAGTCTCTCCGGACCCACAGATACGCAGTATTTT.

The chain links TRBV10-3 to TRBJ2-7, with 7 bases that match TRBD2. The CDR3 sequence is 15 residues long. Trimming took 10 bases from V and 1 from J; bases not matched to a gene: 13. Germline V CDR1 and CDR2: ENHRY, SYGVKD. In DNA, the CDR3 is TGTGCCACCGCGTCACTAGCGCTACCTTCCTACGAGCAGTACTTC. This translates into CATASLALPSYEQYF.

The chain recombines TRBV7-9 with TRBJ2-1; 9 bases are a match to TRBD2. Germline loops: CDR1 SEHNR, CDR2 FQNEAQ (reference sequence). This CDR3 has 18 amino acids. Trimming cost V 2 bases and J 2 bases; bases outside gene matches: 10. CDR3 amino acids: CASSLLAGGRIAYNEQFF. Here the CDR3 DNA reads TGTGCCAGCAGCTTACTGGCGGGAGGGAGGATTGCCTACAATGAGCAGTTCTTC.

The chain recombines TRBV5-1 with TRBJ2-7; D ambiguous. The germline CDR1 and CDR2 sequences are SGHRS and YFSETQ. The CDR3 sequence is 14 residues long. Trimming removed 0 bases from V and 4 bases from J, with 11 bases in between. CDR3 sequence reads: CASSLAHGIYEQYF. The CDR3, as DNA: TGCGCCAGCAGCTTGGCCCACGGAATATACGAGCAGTACTTC. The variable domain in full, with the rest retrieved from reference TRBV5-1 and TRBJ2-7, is KAGVTQTPRYLIKTRGQQVTLSCSPISGHRSVSWYQQTPGQGLQFLFEYFSETQRNKGNFPGRFSGRQFSNSRSEMNVSTLELGDSALYLCASSLAHGIYEQYFGPGTRLTVT.

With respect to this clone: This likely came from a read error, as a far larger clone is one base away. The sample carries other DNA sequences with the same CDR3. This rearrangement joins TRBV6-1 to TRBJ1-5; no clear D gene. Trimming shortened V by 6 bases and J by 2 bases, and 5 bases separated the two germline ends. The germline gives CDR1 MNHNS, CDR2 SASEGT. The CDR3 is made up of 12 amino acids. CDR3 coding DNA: TGTGCCAGCAGGGGTGGCAATCAGCCCCAGCATTTT. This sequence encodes CASRGGNQPQHF.

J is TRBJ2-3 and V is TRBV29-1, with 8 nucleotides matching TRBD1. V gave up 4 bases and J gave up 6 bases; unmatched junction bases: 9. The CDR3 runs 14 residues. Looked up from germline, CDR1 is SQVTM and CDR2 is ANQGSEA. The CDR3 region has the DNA TGCAGCGTTGTCCAGGGGGCCCCCGACGATACGCAGTATTTT. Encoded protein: CSVVQGAPDDTQYF.

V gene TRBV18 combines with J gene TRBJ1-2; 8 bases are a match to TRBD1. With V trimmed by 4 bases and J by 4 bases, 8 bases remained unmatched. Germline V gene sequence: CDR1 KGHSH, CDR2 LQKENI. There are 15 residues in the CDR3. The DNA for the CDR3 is TGTGCCAGCTCACGAAACGCAGGGGGCTCCTATGGCTACACCTTC. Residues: CASSRNAGGSYGYTF.

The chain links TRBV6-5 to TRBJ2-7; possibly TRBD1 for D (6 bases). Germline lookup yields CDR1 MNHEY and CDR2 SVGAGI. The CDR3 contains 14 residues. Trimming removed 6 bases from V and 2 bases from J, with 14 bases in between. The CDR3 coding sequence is TGTGCCAGCAGAACCCCGACAGGACCCTACGAGCAGTACTTC. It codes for CASRTPTGPYEQYF.

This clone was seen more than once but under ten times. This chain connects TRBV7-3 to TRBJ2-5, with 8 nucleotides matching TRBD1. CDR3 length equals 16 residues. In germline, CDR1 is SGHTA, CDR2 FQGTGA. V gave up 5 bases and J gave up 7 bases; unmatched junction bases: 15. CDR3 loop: CASSQSAGGGFWTQYF. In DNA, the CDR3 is TGTGCCAGCAGCCAATCAGCAGGGGGCGGCTTTTGGACCCAGTACTTC.

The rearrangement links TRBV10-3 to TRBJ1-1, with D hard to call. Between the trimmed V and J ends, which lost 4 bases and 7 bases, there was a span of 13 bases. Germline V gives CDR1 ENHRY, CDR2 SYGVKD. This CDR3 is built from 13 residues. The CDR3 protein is CAISAVSDYEAFF. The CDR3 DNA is TGTGCCATCAGTGCCGTTTCCGACTATGAAGCTTTCTTT.

The CDR3 region has the DNA TGTGCCAGCAGTGAGGCCCTAGCGGGAGGATACGAGCAGTACTTC. Protein: CASSEALAGGYEQYF. The rearrangement uses TRBV2 and TRBJ2-7, with 11 bases matching TRBD2. The CDR3 is 15 amino acids. CDR1 and CDR2 (germline): SNHLY, FYNNEI. V dropped 3 bases and J dropped 4; count of bases not matched to a gene: 5.

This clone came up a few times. The CDR3 DNA is TGTGCCAGCAGCCCGGGCAGGGAGCATAATTCACCCCTCCACTTT. Encoded protein: CASSPGREHNSPLHF. V and J are TRBV7-2 and TRBJ1-6; tentatively, D is TRBD1 (5 bases). CDR3 length equals 15 residues. V lost 5 bases and J lost 5, with 13 bases in between. The germline V gene encodes CDR1 SGHTA and CDR2 FQGNSA.

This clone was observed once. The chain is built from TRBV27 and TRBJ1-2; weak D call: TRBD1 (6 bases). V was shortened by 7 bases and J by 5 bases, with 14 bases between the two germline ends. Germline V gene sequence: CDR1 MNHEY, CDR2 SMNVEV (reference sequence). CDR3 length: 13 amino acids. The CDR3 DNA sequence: TGTGCCAGCATGGGGACAAGGAGGTATGGCTACACCTTC. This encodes CASMGTRRYGYTF.

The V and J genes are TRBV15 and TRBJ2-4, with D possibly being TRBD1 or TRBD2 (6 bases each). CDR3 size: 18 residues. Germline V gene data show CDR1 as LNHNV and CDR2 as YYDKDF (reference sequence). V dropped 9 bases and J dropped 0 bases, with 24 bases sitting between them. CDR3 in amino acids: CATQPRGDGPLAKNIQYF. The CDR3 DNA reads TGTGCCACGCAACCGAGGGGGGACGGCCCCCTAGCCAAAAACATTCAGTACTTC.

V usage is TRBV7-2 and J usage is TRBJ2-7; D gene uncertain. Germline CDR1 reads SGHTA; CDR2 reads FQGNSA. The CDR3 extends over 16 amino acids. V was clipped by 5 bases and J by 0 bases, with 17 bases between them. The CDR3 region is CASSPGPGHISYEQYF. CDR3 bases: TGTGCCAGCAGCCCCGGCCCCGGGCACATCTCCTACGAGCAGTACTTC.

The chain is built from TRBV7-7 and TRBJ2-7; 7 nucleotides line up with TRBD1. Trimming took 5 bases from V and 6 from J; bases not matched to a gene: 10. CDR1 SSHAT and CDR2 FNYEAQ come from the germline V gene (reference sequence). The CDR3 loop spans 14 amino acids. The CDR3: CASSLDRARGEQYF. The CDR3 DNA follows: TGTGCCAGCAGCCTTGACAGGGCAAGGGGCGAGCAGTACTTC. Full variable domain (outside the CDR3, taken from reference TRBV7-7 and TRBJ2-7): GAGVSQSPRYKVTKRGQDVTLRCDPISSHATLYWYQQALGQGPEFLTYFNYEAQPDKSGLPSDRFSAERPEGSISTLTIQRTEQRDSAMYRCASSLDRARGEQYFGPGTRLTVT.

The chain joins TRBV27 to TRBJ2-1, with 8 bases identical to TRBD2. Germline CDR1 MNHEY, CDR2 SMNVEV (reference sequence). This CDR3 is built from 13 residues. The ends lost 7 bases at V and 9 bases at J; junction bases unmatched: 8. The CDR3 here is CASTPGTRLEQFF. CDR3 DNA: TGTGCCAGCACACCCGGGACTAGGCTTGAGCAGTTCTTC.

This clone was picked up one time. The CDR3 reads CASSLAGGLHQPQHF. CDR3 coding DNA: TGTGCCAGCAGCTTGGCCGGCGGGTTGCATCAGCCCCAGCATTTT. The genes are TRBV5-6 and TRBJ1-5; D ambiguous. Germline lookup yields CDR1 SGHDT and CDR2 YYEEEE. The CDR3 spans 15 residues. Trimming cost V 0 bases and J 5 bases, with 12 bases left between them.

CDR3 nucleotides: TGTGCCAGCAGTTCCTACCCAGAGACCGGGGAGCTGTTTTTT. As protein: CASSSYPETGELFF. This chain uses TRBV6-5 with TRBJ2-2; D uncertain. V lost 4 bases, J lost 5 bases, and 11 bases lay in between. Looked up from germline, CDR1 is MNHEY and CDR2 is SVGAGI. This CDR3 region has 14 residues.

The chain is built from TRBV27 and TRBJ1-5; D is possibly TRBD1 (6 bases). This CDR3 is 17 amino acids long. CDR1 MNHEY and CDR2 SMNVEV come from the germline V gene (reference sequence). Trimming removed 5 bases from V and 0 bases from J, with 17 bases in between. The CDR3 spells CASSPTGTIYSNQPQHF. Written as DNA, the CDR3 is TGTGCCAGCAGTCCGACCGGGACAATATATAGCAATCAGCCCCAGCATTTT.

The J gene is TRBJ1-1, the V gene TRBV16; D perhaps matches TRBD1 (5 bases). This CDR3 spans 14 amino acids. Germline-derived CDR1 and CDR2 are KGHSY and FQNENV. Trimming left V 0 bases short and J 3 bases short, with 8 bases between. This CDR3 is CASSQSSRDTEAFF. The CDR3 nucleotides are TGTGCCAGCAGCCAATCGAGCAGGGACACTGAAGCTTTCTTT.

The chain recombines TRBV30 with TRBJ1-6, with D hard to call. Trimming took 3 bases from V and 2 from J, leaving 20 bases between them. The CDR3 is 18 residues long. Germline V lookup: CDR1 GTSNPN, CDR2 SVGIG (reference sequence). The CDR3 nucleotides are TGTGCCTGGAGCGTCTCGGGCCGACCAAAACCCTATAATTCACCCCTCCACTTT. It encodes CAWSVSGRPKPYNSPLHF. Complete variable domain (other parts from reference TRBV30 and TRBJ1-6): SQTIHQWPATLVQPVGSPLSLECTVEGTSNPNLYWYRQAAGRGLQLLFYSVGIGQISSEVPQNLSASRPQDRQFILSSKKLLLSDSGFYLCAWSVSGRPKPYNSPLHFGNGTRLTVT.

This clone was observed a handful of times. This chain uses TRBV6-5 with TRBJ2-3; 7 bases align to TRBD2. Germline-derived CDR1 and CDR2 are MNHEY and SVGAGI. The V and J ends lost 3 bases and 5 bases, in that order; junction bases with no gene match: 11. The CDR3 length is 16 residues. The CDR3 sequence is CASSYFVGGPGDTQYF. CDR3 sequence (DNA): TGTGCCAGCAGTTATTTTGTGGGAGGGCCCGGAGATACGCAGTATTTT.

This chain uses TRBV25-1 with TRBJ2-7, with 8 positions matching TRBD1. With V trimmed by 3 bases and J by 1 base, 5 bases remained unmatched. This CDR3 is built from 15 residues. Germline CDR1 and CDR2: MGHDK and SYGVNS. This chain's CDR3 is CASSDTGGSSYEQYF. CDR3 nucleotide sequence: TGTGCCAGCAGTGATACAGGGGGTAGTTCCTACGAGCAGTACTTC.

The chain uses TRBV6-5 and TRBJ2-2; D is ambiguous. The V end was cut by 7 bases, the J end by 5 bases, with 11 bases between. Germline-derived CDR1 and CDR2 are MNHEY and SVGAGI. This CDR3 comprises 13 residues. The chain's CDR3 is CASTPIMTGELFF. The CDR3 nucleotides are TGTGCCAGCACCCCCATCATGACCGGGGAGCTGTTTTTT.

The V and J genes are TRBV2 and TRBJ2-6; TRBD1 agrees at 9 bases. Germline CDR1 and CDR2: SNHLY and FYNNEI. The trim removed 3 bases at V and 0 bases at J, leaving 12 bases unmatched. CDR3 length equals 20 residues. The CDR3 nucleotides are TGTGCCAGCAGTGACTCCCGGACAGGGGTCTTTGGCTCTGGGGCCAACGTCCTGACTTTC. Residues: CASSDSRTGVFGSGANVLTF.

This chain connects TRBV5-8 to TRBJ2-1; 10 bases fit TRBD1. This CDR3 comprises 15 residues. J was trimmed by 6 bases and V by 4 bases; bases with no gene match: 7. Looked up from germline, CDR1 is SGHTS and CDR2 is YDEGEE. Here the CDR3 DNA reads TGTGCCAGCAGCAAGTGGGGACAGGGGAGCAATGAGCAGTTCTTC. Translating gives CASSKWGQGSNEQFF.